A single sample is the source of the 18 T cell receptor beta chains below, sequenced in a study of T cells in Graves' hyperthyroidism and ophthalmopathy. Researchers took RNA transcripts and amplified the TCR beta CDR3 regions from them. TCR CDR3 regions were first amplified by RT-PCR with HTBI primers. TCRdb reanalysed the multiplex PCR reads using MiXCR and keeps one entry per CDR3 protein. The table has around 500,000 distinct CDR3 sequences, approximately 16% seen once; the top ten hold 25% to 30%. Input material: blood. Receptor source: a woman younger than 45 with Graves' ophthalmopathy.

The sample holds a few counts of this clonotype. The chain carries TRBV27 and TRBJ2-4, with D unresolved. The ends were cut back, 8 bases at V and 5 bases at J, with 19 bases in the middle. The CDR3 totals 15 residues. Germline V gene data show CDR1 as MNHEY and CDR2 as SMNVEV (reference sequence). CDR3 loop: CASSMLSGYQNIQYF. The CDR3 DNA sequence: TGTGCCAGCTCTATGCTTTCGGGCTATCAAAACATTCAGTACTTC.

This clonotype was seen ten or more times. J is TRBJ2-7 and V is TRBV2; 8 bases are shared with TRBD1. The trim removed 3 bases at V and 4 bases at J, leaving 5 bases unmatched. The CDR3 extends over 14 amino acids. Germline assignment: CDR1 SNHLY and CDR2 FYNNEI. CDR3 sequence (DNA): TGTGCCAGCAGTGAGGACAGGGTCGGGTACGAGCAGTACTTC. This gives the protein CASSEDRVGYEQYF.

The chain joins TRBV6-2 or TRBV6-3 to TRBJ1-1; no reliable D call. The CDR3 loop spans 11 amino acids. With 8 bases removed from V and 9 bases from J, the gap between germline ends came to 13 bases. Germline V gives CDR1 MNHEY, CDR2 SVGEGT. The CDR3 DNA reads TGTGCCAGCCGACTGAACGGTCAAGCTTTCTTT. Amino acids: CASRLNGQAFF.

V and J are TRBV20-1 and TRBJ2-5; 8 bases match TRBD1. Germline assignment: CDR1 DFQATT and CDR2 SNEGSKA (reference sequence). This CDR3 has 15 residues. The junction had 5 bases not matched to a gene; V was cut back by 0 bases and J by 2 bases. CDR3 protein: CSARDYGTGQETQYF. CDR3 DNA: TGCAGTGCTAGAGATTACGGGACAGGTCAAGAGACCCAGTACTTC.

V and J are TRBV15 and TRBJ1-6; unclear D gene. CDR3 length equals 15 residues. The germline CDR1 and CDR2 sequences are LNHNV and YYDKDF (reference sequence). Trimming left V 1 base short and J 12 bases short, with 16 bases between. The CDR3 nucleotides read TGTGCCACCAGCAGAGTGACGGGAATATCTTTACCCCTCCACTTT. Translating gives CATSRVTGISLPLHF.

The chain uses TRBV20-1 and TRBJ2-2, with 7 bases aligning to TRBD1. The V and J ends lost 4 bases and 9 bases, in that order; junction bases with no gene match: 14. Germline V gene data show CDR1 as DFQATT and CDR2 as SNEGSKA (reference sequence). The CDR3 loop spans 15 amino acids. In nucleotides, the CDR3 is TGCAGTGCTATAGGACAGGATGAAGTTCCCAGGGAGCTGTTTTTT. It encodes CSAIGQDEVPRELFF.

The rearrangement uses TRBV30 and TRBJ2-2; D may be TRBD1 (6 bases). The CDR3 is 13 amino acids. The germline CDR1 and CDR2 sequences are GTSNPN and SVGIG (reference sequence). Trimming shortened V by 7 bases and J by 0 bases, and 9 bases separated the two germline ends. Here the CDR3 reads CASDRPNTGELFF. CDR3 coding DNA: TGTGCCTCAGACAGGCCGAACACCGGGGAGCTGTTTTTT.

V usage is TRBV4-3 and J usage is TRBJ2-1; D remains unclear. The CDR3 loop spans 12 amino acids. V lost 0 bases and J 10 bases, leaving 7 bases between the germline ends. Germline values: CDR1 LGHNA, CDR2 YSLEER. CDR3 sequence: CASSQDWREQFF. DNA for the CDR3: TGCGCCAGCAGCCAAGACTGGCGAGAGCAGTTCTTC.

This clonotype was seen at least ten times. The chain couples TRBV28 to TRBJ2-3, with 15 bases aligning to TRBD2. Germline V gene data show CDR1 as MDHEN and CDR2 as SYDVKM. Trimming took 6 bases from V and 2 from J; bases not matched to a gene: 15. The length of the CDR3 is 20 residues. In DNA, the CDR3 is TGTGCCAGCAGCCTTATCCCGGGACTAGCGGGAGGAGGCCTCACAGATACGCAGTATTTT. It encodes CASSLIPGLAGGGLTDTQYF.

The CDR3 DNA reads TGCGCCAGCAGTGAGTCGCTGGGGGGTTACAACAATGAGCAGTTCTTC. This translates into CASSESLGGYNNEQFF. The J gene is TRBJ2-1, the V gene TRBV10-1; possible D gene TRBD2, 6 bases. Germline V gene lookup returns CDR1 WNHNN and CDR2 SYGVQD (reference sequence). The V and J ends lost 0 bases and 5 bases respectively, with 14 bases between them. The CDR3 loop spans 16 amino acids.

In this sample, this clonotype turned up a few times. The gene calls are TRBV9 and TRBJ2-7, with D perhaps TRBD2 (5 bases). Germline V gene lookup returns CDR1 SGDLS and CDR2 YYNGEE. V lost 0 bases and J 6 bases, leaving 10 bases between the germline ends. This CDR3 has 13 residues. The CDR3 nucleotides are TGTGCCAGCAGCGTAGATGCTGGAGGCGAGCAGTACTTC. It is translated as CASSVDAGGEQYF.

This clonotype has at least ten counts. In DNA form, the CDR3 reads TGTGCCAGCAGCCCAGTGGGAGGAGGGTACGAGCAGTACTTC. Translation gives CASSPVGGGYEQYF. The chain couples TRBV7-2 to TRBJ2-7; tentative D call: TRBD2 (6 bases). The CDR3 covers 14 residues. The V gene's germline CDR1 is SGHTA and CDR2 FQGNSA. Trimming removed 5 bases at V and 4 bases at J, with 15 bases between.

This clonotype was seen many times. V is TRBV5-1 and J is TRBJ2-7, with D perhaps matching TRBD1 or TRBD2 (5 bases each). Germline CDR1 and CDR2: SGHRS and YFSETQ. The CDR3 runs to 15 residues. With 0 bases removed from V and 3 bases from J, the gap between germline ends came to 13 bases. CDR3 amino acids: CASSLGGSYYYEQYF. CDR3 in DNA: TGCGCCAGCAGCTTGGGGGGGTCCTACTACTACGAGCAGTACTTC.

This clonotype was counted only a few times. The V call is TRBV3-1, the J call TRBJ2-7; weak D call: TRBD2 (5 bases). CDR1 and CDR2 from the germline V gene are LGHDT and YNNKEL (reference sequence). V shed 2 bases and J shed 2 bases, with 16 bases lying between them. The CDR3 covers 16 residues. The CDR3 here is CASSQHPSGFAYEQYF. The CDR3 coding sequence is TGTGCCAGCAGCCAACACCCTTCGGGGTTTGCCTACGAGCAGTACTTC.

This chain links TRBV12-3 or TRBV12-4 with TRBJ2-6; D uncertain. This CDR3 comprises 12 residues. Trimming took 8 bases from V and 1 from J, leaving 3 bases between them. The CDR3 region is CASLSGANVLTF. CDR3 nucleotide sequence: TGTGCCAGCCTATCTGGGGCCAACGTCCTGACTTTC.

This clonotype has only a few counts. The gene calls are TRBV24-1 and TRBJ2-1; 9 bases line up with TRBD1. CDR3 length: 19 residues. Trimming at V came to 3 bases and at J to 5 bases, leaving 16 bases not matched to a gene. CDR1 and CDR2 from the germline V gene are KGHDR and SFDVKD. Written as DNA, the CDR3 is TGTGCCACCAGTGATCTTCCCCCGTTCGGGACAGGGATAAACAATGAGCAGTTCTTC. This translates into CATSDLPPFGTGINNEQFF.

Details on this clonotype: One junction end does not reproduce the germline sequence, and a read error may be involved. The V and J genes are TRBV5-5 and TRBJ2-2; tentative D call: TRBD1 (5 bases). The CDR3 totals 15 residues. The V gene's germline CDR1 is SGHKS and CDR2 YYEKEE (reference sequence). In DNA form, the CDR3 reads TGTGCCAGCAGCTTGGAGGCAGGGAACGCCGGGGAGCTGTTTTTT. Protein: CASSLEAGNAGELFF.

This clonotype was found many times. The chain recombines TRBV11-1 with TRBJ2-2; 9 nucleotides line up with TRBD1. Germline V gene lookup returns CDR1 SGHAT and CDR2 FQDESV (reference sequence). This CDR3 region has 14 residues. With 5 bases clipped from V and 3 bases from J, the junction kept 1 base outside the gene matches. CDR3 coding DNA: TGTGCCAGCAGCCGGGACAGGGACACCGGGGAGCTGTTTTTT. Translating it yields CASSRDRDTGELFF.